This TCR beta chain was retrieved from a study of T cell responses to AZD1222 COVID-19 vaccine. As to this clone: Its target is not known.

This CDR3 has 14 amino acids. V lost 0 bases to trimming and J lost 8 bases, with 10 bases between them. Germline CDR1 is SGHDN and CDR2 is FVKESK. The assay was immunoSEQ multiplex PCR, and TCRdb's table has in-frame clones only and misses some. Of over 100,000 clones detected, roughly 90% appear once; the ten largest clones hold about 2.5%. Study-wide results and caveats: Repertoires were obtained solely post-peak T cell response.

The TCR originated in an adult who received the AZD1222 COVID-19 vaccine. This rearrangement joins TRBV14 to TRBJ1-4, with D tentatively TRBD1 (5 bases). The starting material was peripheral blood, obtained 28 days after the second AZD1222 dose. The CDR3 DNA reads as TGTGCCAGCAGCCAAGATCGAAGGGGAGAAAAACTGTTTTTT. It yields the protein CASSQDRRGEKLFF.